One sample yielded the 10 T cell receptor beta chains listed below, sequenced in a study of T cell changes during pregnancy in multiple sclerosis. Generated by immunoSEQ multiplex PCR, the TCRdb table keeps only in-frame clones and is missing some. The data show over 45,000 clones, with about 88% seen just once and 0.38% held by the top ten. The material was CD4+ T cells from peripheral blood mononuclear cells, obtained in the third trimester of pregnancy. The receptors were sampled from a female donor with multiple sclerosis, enrolled in a pregnancy study.

The V gene is TRBV12-5, the J gene TRBJ1-6; tentative D call: TRBD1 (5 bases). V lost 1 base and J lost 8, with 12 bases in between. CDR3 length: 15 amino acids. Per the germline V gene, CDR1 is LGHNT and CDR2 is FRNRAP. CDR3 coding DNA: TGTGCTAGTGGTTTGGGGCAGGGTCCGGATTCACCCCTCCACTTT. This sequence encodes CASGLGQGPDSPLHF.

The chain uses TRBV6-5 and TRBJ2-7; possibly TRBD2 for D (5 bases). CDR3 length: 15 residues. The V end lost 6 bases, the J end lost 4 bases, and 19 bases lay between the germline ends. Germline assignment: CDR1 MNHEY and CDR2 SVGAGI. The DNA for the CDR3 is TGTGCCAGCAGCTTAGAAGGGAGAGGGCCTTACGAGCAGTACTTC. It encodes CASSLEGRGPYEQYF.

This clone was counted a single time. V and J are TRBV2 and TRBJ2-1; 7 positions match TRBD1. Germline lookup yields CDR1 SNHLY and CDR2 FYNNEI. The CDR3 is made up of 15 amino acids. With V trimmed by 8 bases and J by 5 bases, 12 bases remained unmatched. The CDR3 here is CASGQQGISNNEQFF. CDR3 bases: TGTGCCAGCGGACAACAGGGGATTTCTAACAATGAGCAGTTCTTC.

The J gene is TRBJ2-3, the V gene TRBV7-9; D may be TRBD2 (5 bases). Germline-derived CDR1 and CDR2 are SEHNR and FQNEAQ (reference sequence). The CDR3 is made up of 14 amino acids. Trimming cost V 4 bases and J 6 bases, with 14 bases left between them. In DNA, the CDR3 is TGTGCCAGCAGCTCCGGACTTTCCCCGGATACGCAGTATTTT. This codes for CASSSGLSPDTQYF. The full variable domain, rest sourced from reference TRBV7-9 and TRBJ2-3, is DTGVSQNPRHKITKRGQNVTFRCDPISEHNRLYWYRQTLGQGPEFLTYFQNEAQLEKSRLLSDRFSAERPKGSFSTLEIQRTEQGDSAMYLCASSSGLSPDTQYFGPGTRLTVL.

The chain combines TRBV7-2 with TRBJ1-2; D unclear. The V end was cut by 5 bases, the J end by 7 bases, with 14 bases between. Germline CDR1 SGHTA, CDR2 FQGNSA. The CDR3 is 13 residues long. The CDR3 sequence: CASSPGRARGYTF. The CDR3 coding sequence is TGTGCCAGCAGCCCCGGGAGAGCCCGTGGCTACACCTTC.

V and J are TRBV2 and TRBJ1-2, with D maybe TRBD1 (5 bases). Germline assignment: CDR1 SNHLY and CDR2 FYNNEI. This CDR3 has 14 residues. Trimming stripped 6 bases from V and 6 bases from J, with 17 bases between. The CDR3 sequence is CASRTDGGANGYTF. In DNA, the CDR3 is TGTGCCAGCAGGACGGATGGAGGGGCCAATGGCTACACCTTC.

The V call is TRBV13, the J call TRBJ1-1, with unresolved D. This CDR3 region has 14 residues. V was pared by 3 bases and J by 0 bases, with 8 bases between. Germline V gives CDR1 PRHDT, CDR2 FYEKMQ (reference sequence). CDR3 coding DNA: TGTGCCAGCAGCTTGCGCAACTTGAACACTGAAGCTTTCTTT. This codes for CASSLRNLNTEAFF.

This sequence joins TRBV7-3 and TRBJ2-3; 7 nucleotides align to TRBD2. With V trimmed by 5 bases and J by 5 bases, 10 bases remained unmatched. CDR1 and CDR2 from the germline V gene are SGHTA and FQGTGA. This CDR3 has 15 residues. This chain's CDR3 is CASSPGGTRGDTQYF. The DNA for the CDR3 is TGTGCCAGCAGCCCCGGGGGGACTCGGGGAGATACGCAGTATTTT.

The chain couples TRBV5-5 to TRBJ1-1; 10 positions match TRBD1. V shed 0 bases and J 1 base; nucleotides not matched to a gene: 3. This CDR3 spans 16 amino acids. CDR1 and CDR2 from the germline V gene are SGHKS and YYEKEE (reference sequence). The CDR3 loop is CASSLARDRGNTEAFF. Written as DNA, the CDR3 is TGTGCCAGCAGCTTGGCCAGGGACAGGGGGAACACTGAAGCTTTCTTT.

This chain links TRBV5-4 with TRBJ1-1; D ambiguous. V shed 0 bases and J shed 11 bases, with 8 bases lying between them. Germline lookup yields CDR1 SGHNT and CDR2 YYREEE (reference sequence). CDR3 size: 11 residues. The CDR3 region has the DNA TGTGCCAGCAGCTTGGCGGGGTCGGCTTTCTTT. Its translation is CASSLAGSAFF.